One sample yielded the 27 T cell receptor beta chains listed below, sequenced in a study of T-cell memory formation after mild COVID-19. TCRdb reprocessed the 5' RACE reads with MiXCR, giving one entry per CDR3 protein. The data show around 200,000 distinct CDR3 sequences, 20% to 25% seen once. Sequencing was done on a sample of PBMCs or a T cell subset sorted from them (not recorded which). The receptors come from an adult woman who had mild COVID-19 (a few samples of this study predate the infection). Cell type and time point are not known.

The chain employs TRBV29-1 and TRBJ2-1; TRBD1 matches 8 bases. Germline assignment: CDR1 SQVTM and CDR2 ANQGSEA. The CDR3 consists of 15 residues. The trim removed 8 bases at V and 3 bases at J, leaving 12 bases unmatched. The CDR3 region is CSPRLGTGVYNEQFF. The CDR3 DNA reads as TGCAGCCCTCGGCTTGGGACAGGAGTCTACAATGAGCAGTTCTTC.

This clonotype has only a few counts. The chain recombines TRBV11-3 with TRBJ2-3, with 7 bases identical to TRBD2. This CDR3 has 15 residues. After removal of 7 bases from V and 2 bases from J, the junction contained 9 bases not matched to a gene. From germline, CDR1 is SGHNT and CDR2 YENEEA. The CDR3 nucleotides read TGTGCCAGCAAGTGGGGCGGACTAGACACAGATACGCAGTATTTT. It encodes CASKWGGLDTDTQYF.

The genes are TRBV10-3 and TRBJ1-2; D unclear. Between the trimmed V and J ends, which lost 10 bases and 4 bases, there was a span of 13 bases. The germline CDR1 and CDR2 sequences are ENHRY and SYGVKD. The CDR3 spans 12 residues. This chain's CDR3 is CASSDRVYGYTF. CDR3 sequence (DNA): TGTGCCAGCTCGGATCGGGTCTATGGCTACACCTTC.

This clonotype was observed a handful of times. This sequence joins TRBV7-9 and TRBJ2-2; 8 nucleotides agree with TRBD1. This CDR3 spans 16 amino acids. V lost 6 bases to trimming and J lost 2 bases; unmatched junction nucleotides: 8. Germline CDR1 is SEHNR and CDR2 is FQNEAQ (reference sequence). The DNA for the CDR3 is TGTGCCAGCAGGGAAGGACAGGGCTTCAACACCGGGGAGCTGTTTTTT. It encodes CASREGQGFNTGELFF.

This clonotype was found a few times. Here the CDR3 reads CASSQVPRESYNEQFF. The CDR3 nucleotides read TGCGCCAGCAGCCAAGTCCCCAGGGAGTCCTACAATGAGCAGTTCTTC. This chain joins TRBV4-1 and TRBJ2-1; D tentatively reads TRBD1 or TRBD2 (5 bases each). There are 16 residues in the CDR3. V shed 1 base and J shed 1 base, with 11 bases lying between them. The V gene's germline CDR1 is MGHRA and CDR2 YSYEKL.

A note on this clonotype: One junction end disagrees with the germline gene, perhaps due to a read error. J is TRBJ2-4 and V is TRBV7-9, with D unclear. CDR3 length: 8 residues. The germline CDR1 and CDR2 sequences are SEHNR and FQNEAQ (reference sequence). The CDR3 protein is CATNIQYF. The CDR3 nucleotides are TGTGCCACAAACATTCAGTACTTC.

This clonotype was counted a few times. This sequence joins TRBV7-9 and TRBJ1-2, with D unresolved. This CDR3 is built from 12 residues. The V gene lost 3 bases and the J gene lost 1 base, with 3 bases spanning the gap. Germline lookup yields CDR1 SEHNR and CDR2 FQNEAQ (reference sequence). The CDR3 sequence is CASSFDNYGYTF. In DNA form, the CDR3 reads TGTGCCAGCAGCTTCGATAACTATGGCTACACCTTC.

Many counts were recorded for this clonotype. The genes are TRBV20-1 and TRBJ2-4; D is unclear. The CDR3 contains 14 residues. CDR1 is DFQATT and CDR2 is SNEGSKA in the germline V gene (reference sequence). The ends were cut back, 5 bases at V and 1 base at J, with 12 bases in the middle. CDR3 nucleotides: TGCAGTGCTTCTGTATTACGGGCCAAAAACATTCAGTACTTC. It translates to CSASVLRAKNIQYF.

V is TRBV6-6 and J is TRBJ1-1, with TRBD1 as a possible D gene (5 bases). V lost 5 bases to trimming and J lost 1 base, with 11 bases between them. Looked up from germline, CDR1 is MNHNY and CDR2 is SVGAGI (reference sequence). The CDR3 covers 14 residues. CDR3 in DNA: TGTGCCAGCAGTACATCCCAGGGGAACACTGAAGCTTTCTTT. Its protein product is CASSTSQGNTEAFF.

This clonotype was seen more than once but under ten times. V is TRBV6-5 and J is TRBJ2-2, with D unresolved. This CDR3 has 13 residues. Looked up from germline, CDR1 is MNHEY and CDR2 is SVGAGI. Trimming took 2 bases from V and 6 from J, leaving 7 bases between them. The CDR3 DNA reads as TGTGCCAGCAGTTACCACGGGTCCGGGGAGCTGTTTTTT. Its protein product is CASSYHGSGELFF.

The rearrangement links TRBV27 to TRBJ2-7; 9 positions match TRBD1. The CDR3 length is 18 residues. J lost 3 bases, V lost 0 bases, and 12 bases had no gene match. Germline values: CDR1 MNHEY, CDR2 SMNVEV (reference sequence). The DNA for the CDR3 is TGTGCCAGCAGTTTATCGGGTACAGGGGGCTTCACCTTCTACGAGCAGTACTTC. This gives the protein CASSLSGTGGFTFYEQYF.

This chain connects TRBV9 to TRBJ1-1; D is undetermined. Germline V lookup: CDR1 SGDLS, CDR2 YYNGEE. The CDR3 extends over 15 amino acids. The V end was cut by 0 bases, the J end by 4 bases, with 13 bases between. CDR3 DNA: TGTGCCAGCAGCGTAGCAGGAGAATTGCTCACTGAAGCTTTCTTT. Its protein product is CASSVAGELLTEAFF.

The chain uses TRBV4-1 and TRBJ1-2; 9 bases match TRBD1. Germline assignment: CDR1 MGHRA and CDR2 YSYEKL. The CDR3 runs 15 residues. V gave up 4 bases and J gave up 4 bases; unmatched junction bases: 7. CDR3 loop: CASSPGQGFTYGYTF. CDR3 sequence (DNA): TGCGCCAGCAGCCCGGGACAGGGCTTTACCTATGGCTACACCTTC.

This chain joins TRBV7-6 and TRBJ2-7; a weak D match, TRBD1 (5 bases). This CDR3 spans 16 amino acids. The germline V and J ends were trimmed by 5 bases and 0 bases, with 17 bases remaining between them. The germline gives CDR1 SGHVS, CDR2 FNYEAQ. As DNA, the CDR3 is TGTGCCAGCAGCCTGGGGCCGGGCCGAAGCTCCTACGAGCAGTACTTC. Its translation: CASSLGPGRSSYEQYF.

This clonotype was found a few times. In nucleotides, the CDR3 is TGTGCCAGCAGTTACCCCGGGACAGGGGTCTATGGCTACACCTTC. As protein: CASSYPGTGVYGYTF. The V gene is TRBV6-2 or TRBV6-3, the J gene TRBJ1-2; 10 bases are shared with TRBD1. The CDR3 runs to 15 residues. Germline values: CDR1 MNHEY, CDR2 SVGEGT. V shed 2 bases, J shed 4 bases, and the junction held 4 bases outside the gene matches.

This clonotype was counted between two and nine times. This chain connects TRBV7-2 to TRBJ2-7, with TRBD2 as a possible D gene (6 bases). The CDR3 covers 15 residues. Germline V gene sequence: CDR1 SGHTA, CDR2 FQGNSA. V lost 2 bases, J lost 5 bases, and 16 bases lay in between. CDR3 nucleotide sequence: TGTGCCAGCAGCTTACTAGGTGGGGGGTTCGACGAGCAGTACTTC. Residues: CASSLLGGGFDEQYF.

This clonotype turned up a few times. The rearrangement joins TRBV4-2 to TRBJ1-2, with 8 positions matching TRBD1. V gave up 1 base and J gave up 8 bases; unmatched junction bases: 6. The germline gives CDR1 LGHNA, CDR2 YNFKEQ. This CDR3 region has 14 residues. CDR3 sequence reads: CASSQGTGLRGYTF. CDR3 nucleotide sequence: TGTGCCAGCAGCCAAGGGACAGGGTTAAGAGGCTACACCTTC.

The chain employs TRBV5-1 and TRBJ2-7; 16 nucleotides align to TRBD2. CDR1 is SGHRS, CDR2 YFSETQ, per germline. Trimming cost V 1 base and J 0 bases; bases outside gene matches: 10. This CDR3 comprises 20 residues. CDR3 amino acids: CASSLNPGGLAGGPSYEQYF. CDR3 nucleotide sequence: TGCGCCAGCAGCTTGAATCCTGGGGGACTAGCGGGAGGGCCCTCCTACGAGCAGTACTTC.

In its sample, this clonotype was seen once. A clone one base away is much larger, so this may be a read error. The chain joins TRBV6-5 to TRBJ2-2; weak D call: TRBD1 (5 bases). This CDR3 is built from 14 residues. CDR1 is MNHEY, CDR2 SVGAGI, per germline. In DNA form, the CDR3 reads TGTGCCAGCAGCCCACCAGGGTACACCTGGGAGCTGTTTTTT. Translated: CASSPPGYTWELFF.

This clonotype was detected a few times. The CDR3 nucleotides read TGTGCCAGCAGTACTTACAGGGGCGAGAACACTGAAGCTTTCTTT. Translation: CASSTYRGENTEAFF. This chain joins TRBV12-3 or TRBV12-4 and TRBJ1-1; TRBD1 matches 7 bases. J lost 1 base, V lost 5 bases, and 7 bases had no gene match. The CDR3 runs 15 residues.

The CDR3 sequence: CASSYPPGQGYEQYF. CDR3 sequence (DNA): TGTGCCAGCAGTTACCCACCGGGACAGGGCTACGAGCAGTACTTC. The rearrangement links TRBV6-6 to TRBJ2-7; 9 bases agree with TRBD1. From germline, CDR1 is MNHNY and CDR2 SVGAGI (reference sequence). The CDR3 is made up of 15 amino acids. V lost 2 bases and J lost 3; bases outside the gene matches: 5.

Here the CDR3 reads CAPPGPQHF. CDR3 nucleotides: TGCGCCCCTCCGGGGCCCCAGCATTTT. This chain joins TRBV5-1 and TRBJ1-5; D ambiguous. V lost 10 bases, J lost 9 bases, and 8 bases lay in between. CDR1 SGHRS and CDR2 YFSETQ come from the germline V gene. The CDR3 loop spans 9 amino acids.

The chain is built from TRBV27 and TRBJ2-7; TRBD1 matches at 9 bases. V was pared by 7 bases and J by 3 bases, with 7 bases of the junction left unmatched. CDR1 is MNHEY and CDR2 is SMNVEV in the germline V gene (reference sequence). The CDR3 spans 14 residues. This chain's CDR3 is CASNAGTGIYEQYF. The DNA for the CDR3 is TGTGCCAGCAATGCCGGGACAGGGATCTACGAGCAGTACTTC.

The chain recombines TRBV24-1 with TRBJ1-5; D is ambiguous. This CDR3 contains 18 residues. Germline assignment: CDR1 KGHDR and CDR2 SFDVKD. The V and J ends lost 5 bases and 0 bases respectively, with 19 bases between them. Written as DNA, the CDR3 is TGTGCCACCAGTGCGACCCCGGACGGAGCTTATAGCAATCAGCCCCAGCATTTT. Translating it yields CATSATPDGAYSNQPQHF.

A few counts support this clonotype. The rearrangement uses TRBV5-1 and TRBJ2-1; TRBD2 matches at 8 bases. J lost 10 bases, V lost 4 bases, and 10 bases had no gene match. This CDR3 region has 14 residues. The germline V gene has CDR1 SGHRS and CDR2 YFSETQ. DNA of the CDR3: TGCGCCAGCAGCGTCGGGACCGGGAGGGAAGAGCAGTTCTTC. Its translation: CASSVGTGREEQFF. Looking up the rest from reference TRBV5-1 and TRBJ2-1 gives the full variable domain: KAGVTQTPRYLIKTRGQQVTLSCSPISGHRSVSWYQQTPGQGLQFLFEYFSETQRNKGNFPGRFSGRQFSNSRSEMNVSTLELGDSALYLCASSVGTGREEQFFGPGTRLTVL.

The V call is TRBV7-9, the J call TRBJ2-5; D is tentatively TRBD1 or TRBD2 (6 bases each). Looked up from germline, CDR1 is SEHNR and CDR2 is FQNEAQ (reference sequence). The CDR3 sequence is 18 residues long. V gave up 5 bases and J gave up 5 bases, with 27 bases separating them. The CDR3 region has the DNA TGTGCCAGCAGCCTTATCGTCGGAGGGGGTGATGTCGCGGAGACCCAGTACTTC. Protein product: CASSLIVGGGDVAETQYF.

The table lists this clonotype with a few counts. The J gene is TRBJ1-2, the V gene TRBV5-1, with 10 bases lining up with TRBD1. Per the germline V gene, CDR1 is SGHRS and CDR2 is YFSETQ. CDR3 length equals 14 residues. V lost 4 bases, J lost 6 bases, and 6 bases stayed unmatched. The CDR3 spells CASSRGTGDDGYTF. CDR3 bases: TGCGCCAGCAGCAGAGGGACAGGGGACGATGGCTACACCTTC.